A few counts support the clone carrying this TCR beta chain. What it binds is unknown. CDR1 is SGHNT, CDR2 YENEEA, per germline. The CDR3 consists of 16 residues. Trimming removed 5 bases at V and 0 bases at J, with 16 bases between. It was adjacent lung free of atypia that was taken, at least 2 cm from the tumor margin. These data originate in a study of T cells in localized non-small cell lung cancer. TCRdb's table, derived via immunoSEQ multiplex PCR, lists solely in-frame clones and lacks some. The profile shows just under 1,100 clones, approximately 30% of them singletons. Study observations and caveats: Those with higher blood T cell density had longer overall survival.

The sample here was normal lung tissue next to the tumor, taken before any cancer treatment. The sequence was collected from a male donor aged 60 or over with stage I lung adenocarcinoma. J is TRBJ1-1 and V is TRBV11-3, with no clear D. The CDR3 DNA is TGTGCCAGCAGCCGTAAGTTCGGCCAGATGAACACTGAAGCTTTCTTT. Translated, it gives CASSRKFGQMNTEAFF.